This T cell receptor (beta chain) was sequenced for a study of resident and recirculating memory T cells in vitiligo. The table came from immunoSEQ multiplex PCR; TCRdb's copy has only in-frame clones and leaves some out. The sample lists 39,000 or so clones, approximately 91% seen once, with roughly 4.3% in the top ten. This clonotype was sampled from a male donor with vitiligo. What was sequenced was blood.

The CDR3 reads CASAARQGSGNIQYF. CDR3 bases: TGTGCCAGCGCCGCCCGACAGGGTTCGGGGAACATTCAGTACTTC. The rearrangement links TRBV9 to TRBJ2-4; TRBD1 matches 7 bases. This CDR3 has 15 residues. In germline, CDR1 is SGDLS, CDR2 YYNGEE. The V and J ends lost 7 bases and 7 bases, in that order; junction bases with no gene match: 14.